This entry is about one T cell receptor beta chain. What it recognizes is unknown. Incorporated into the TCR beta cDNA libraries were unique molecular identifiers, which served to reduce PCR and sequencing biases. T cells numbering about 0.9 to 11 million yielded roughly 0.5 million cDNA molecules. TCRdb processed the PCR reads anew with MiXCR; each CDR3 protein has one entry. Here the sample spans hundreds of thousands of distinct CDR3 sequences, about 32% being singletons. The sample originates from a study of post-analysis software for immune sequencing data. Overall study findings and caveats: A significant reduction in normalized Chao1 diversity was observed in multiple sclerosis patients versus controls. With TRBV5-6, TRBV5-1 and TRBV20-1 included, about five TRBV segments were more frequent in patients than in controls. Strong co-clustering by F measure was seen for same-batch samples.

Looked up from germline, CDR1 is MDHEN and CDR2 is SYDVKM. The CDR3 sequence is 16 residues long. The V gene end was trimmed by 7 bases and the J gene end by 2 bases; junction bases not matched to a gene: 7. The clonotype comes from a girl between 5 and 17 years old with multiple sclerosis. The chain employs TRBV28 and TRBJ2-6; TRBD2 matches 8 bases. Material: blood. DNA for the CDR3: TGTGCCAGCAATATGGGACTAGGGACTGGGGCCAACGTCCTGACTTTC. Translation gives CASNMGLGTGANVLTF.